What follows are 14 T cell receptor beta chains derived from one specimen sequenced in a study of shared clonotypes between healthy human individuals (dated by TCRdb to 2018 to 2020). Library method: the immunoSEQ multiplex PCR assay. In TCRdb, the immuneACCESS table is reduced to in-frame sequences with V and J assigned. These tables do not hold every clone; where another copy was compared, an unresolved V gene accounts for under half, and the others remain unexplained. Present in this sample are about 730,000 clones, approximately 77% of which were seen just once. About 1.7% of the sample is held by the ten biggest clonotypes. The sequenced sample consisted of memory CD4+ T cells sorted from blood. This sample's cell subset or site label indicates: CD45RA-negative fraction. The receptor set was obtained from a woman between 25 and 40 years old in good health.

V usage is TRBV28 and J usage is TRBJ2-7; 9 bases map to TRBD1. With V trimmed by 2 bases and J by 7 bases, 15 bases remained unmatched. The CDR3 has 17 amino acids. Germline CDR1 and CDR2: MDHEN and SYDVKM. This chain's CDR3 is CASSLPGQGGVGVEQYF. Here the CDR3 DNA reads TGTGCCAGCAGTTTACCGGGACAGGGAGGGGTTGGGGTAGAGCAGTACTTC.

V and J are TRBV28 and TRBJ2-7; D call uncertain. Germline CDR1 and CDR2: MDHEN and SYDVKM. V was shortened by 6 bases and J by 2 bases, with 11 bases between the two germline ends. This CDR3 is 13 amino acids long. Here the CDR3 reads CASRGIETYEQYF. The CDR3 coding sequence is TGTGCCAGCAGGGGGATAGAGACCTACGAGCAGTACTTC.

For the CDR3, the DNA is TGTGCCAGCAGTGAGGGGACTAGCCTTCAAGAGACCCAGTACTTC. Translation gives CASSEGTSLQETQYF. The chain couples TRBV25-1 to TRBJ2-5; 9 bases are a match to TRBD2. CDR1 is MGHDK, CDR2 SYGVNS, per germline. The CDR3 runs to 15 residues. V gave up 3 bases and J gave up 2 bases; unmatched junction bases: 4.

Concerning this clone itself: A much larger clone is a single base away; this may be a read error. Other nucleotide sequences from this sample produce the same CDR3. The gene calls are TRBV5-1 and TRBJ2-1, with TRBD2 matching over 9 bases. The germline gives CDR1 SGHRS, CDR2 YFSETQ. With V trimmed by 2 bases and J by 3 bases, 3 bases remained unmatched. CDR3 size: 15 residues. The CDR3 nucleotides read TGCGCCAGCAGCTTTGATAGCGGGGGCTACAATGAGCAGTTCTTC. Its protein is CASSFDSGGYNEQFF.

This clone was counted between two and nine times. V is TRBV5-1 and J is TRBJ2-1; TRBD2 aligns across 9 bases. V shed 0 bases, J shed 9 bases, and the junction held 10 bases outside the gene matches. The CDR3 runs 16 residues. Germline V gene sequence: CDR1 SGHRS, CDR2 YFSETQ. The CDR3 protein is CASSLGGGRAAGEQFF. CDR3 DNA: TGCGCCAGCAGCTTGGGAGGCGGGAGGGCCGCTGGTGAGCAGTTCTTC.

The CDR3 coding sequence is TGTGCCATCAGTGGAATAGCGGGTGCAACTGGGGCCAACGTCCTGACTTTC. Translating it yields CAISGIAGATGANVLTF. The rearrangement joins TRBV10-3 to TRBJ2-6; 7 nucleotides match TRBD2. Germline V gene sequence: CDR1 ENHRY, CDR2 SYGVKD. The V segment lost 4 bases and the J segment 2 bases; nucleotides outside the gene matches: 8. This CDR3 spans 17 amino acids.

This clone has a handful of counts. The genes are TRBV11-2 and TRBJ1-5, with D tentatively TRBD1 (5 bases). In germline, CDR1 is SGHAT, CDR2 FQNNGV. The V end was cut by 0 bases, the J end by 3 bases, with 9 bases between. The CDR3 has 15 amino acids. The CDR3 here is CASSLDSGNNQPQHF. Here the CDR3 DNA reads TGTGCCAGCAGCTTAGACTCAGGGAACAATCAGCCCCAGCATTTT.

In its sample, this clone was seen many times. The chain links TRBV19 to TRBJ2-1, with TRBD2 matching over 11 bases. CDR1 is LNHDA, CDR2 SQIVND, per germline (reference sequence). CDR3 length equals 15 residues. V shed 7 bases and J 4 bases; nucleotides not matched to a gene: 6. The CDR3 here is CASTSGRLPYNEQFF. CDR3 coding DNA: TGTGCCAGTACTAGCGGGAGGTTACCTTACAATGAGCAGTTCTTC.

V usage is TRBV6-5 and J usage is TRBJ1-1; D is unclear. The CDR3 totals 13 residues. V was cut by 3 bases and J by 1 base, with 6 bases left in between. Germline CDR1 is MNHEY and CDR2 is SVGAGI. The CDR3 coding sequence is TGTGCCAGCAGTTATCATAAGAACACTGAAGCTTTCTTT. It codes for CASSYHKNTEAFF.

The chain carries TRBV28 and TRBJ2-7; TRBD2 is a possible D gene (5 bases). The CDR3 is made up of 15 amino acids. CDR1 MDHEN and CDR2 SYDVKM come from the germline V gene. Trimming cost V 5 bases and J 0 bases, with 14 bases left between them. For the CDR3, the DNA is TGTGCCAGCAGTCTCCTAGCCCGGAGCTCCTACGAGCAGTACTTC. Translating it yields CASSLLARSSYEQYF.

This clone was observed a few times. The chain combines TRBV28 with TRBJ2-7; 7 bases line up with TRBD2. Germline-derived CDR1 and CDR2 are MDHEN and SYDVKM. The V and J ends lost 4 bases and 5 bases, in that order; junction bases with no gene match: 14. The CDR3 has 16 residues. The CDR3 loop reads CASSSPKAGALDEQYF. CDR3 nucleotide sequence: TGTGCCAGCAGTTCCCCCAAGGCGGGAGCTTTGGACGAGCAGTACTTC.

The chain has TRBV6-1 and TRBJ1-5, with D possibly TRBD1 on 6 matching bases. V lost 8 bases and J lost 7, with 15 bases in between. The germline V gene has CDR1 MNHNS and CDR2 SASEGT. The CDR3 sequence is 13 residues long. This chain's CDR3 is CASDHRAGQPQHF. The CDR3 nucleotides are TGTGCCAGCGATCACAGGGCGGGACAGCCCCAGCATTTT.

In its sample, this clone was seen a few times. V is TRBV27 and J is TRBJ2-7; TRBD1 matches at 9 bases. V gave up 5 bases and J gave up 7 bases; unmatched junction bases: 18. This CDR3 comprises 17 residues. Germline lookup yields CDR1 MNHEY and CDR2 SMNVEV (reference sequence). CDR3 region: CASSRARGTGWSGEQYF. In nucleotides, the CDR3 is TGTGCCAGCAGTCGCGCCAGGGGGACAGGGTGGTCGGGGGAGCAGTACTTC.

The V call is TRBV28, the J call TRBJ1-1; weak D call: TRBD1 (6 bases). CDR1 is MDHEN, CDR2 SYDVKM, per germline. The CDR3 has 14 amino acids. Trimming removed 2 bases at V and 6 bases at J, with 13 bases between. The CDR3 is CASSLRGKTSEAFF. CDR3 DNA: TGTGCCAGCAGTTTAAGGGGGAAGACCTCTGAAGCTTTCTTT.